The clone carrying this TCR beta chain showed up just a few times. Its specificity is not known. These data belong to a study of blood T cells in healthy people across ages. Notes on the study in general: Roughly linearly, TCR beta diversity per million T cells fell as age increased.

A second PCR, run for roughly 7 to 12 cycles, used a sample-barcoded 5' primer plus a J-beta primer mix. Via MiXCR, TCRdb re-called the 5' RACE reads, giving one row per CDR3 protein. The sample lists about 1 million distinct CDR3 sequences, around 45% seen once, with over 15% in the top ten. V was pared by 3 bases and J by 5 bases, with 1 base of the junction left unmatched. CDR1 is MGHDK, CDR2 SYGVNS, per germline. This CDR3 has 15 amino acids. The TCR originated in a woman in her fifties or sixties in good health. The V call is TRBV25-1, the J call TRBJ1-6, with TRBD1 matching 10 bases. Sequenced material: blood. CDR3: CASSEGTGDNSPLHF. The CDR3 nucleotides are TGTGCCAGCAGTGAGGGGACAGGGGATAATTCACCCCTCCACTTT.